The entry below gives a single TCR beta chain sequence along with its context. The antigen remains unidentified. The PCR employed 60 Vbeta primers together with 13 Jbeta primers. Generated by immunoSEQ multiplex PCR, the TCRdb table keeps only in-frame clones and is missing some. The sample lists about 110,000 clones, over 55% occurring once. The sample belongs to a study of cytomegalovirus exposure and HLA in healthy donors. The study, taken as a whole, reports: Sequencing depth across donors, presence/absence analyses assumed, was roughly uniform. Altogether, 160 or so TCR beta chains were recorded as cytomegalovirus-associated. Sequencing likely caused a cluster of highly shared sequence variants.

Per germline, CDR1 LNHDA and CDR2 SQIVND (reference sequence). CDR3 length equals 13 residues. V lost 8 bases, J lost 4 bases, and 5 bases stayed unmatched. Input material: PBMCs. V and J are TRBV19 and TRBJ2-1, with 7 bases aligning to TRBD1. This sequence was found in a female donor in good health and CMV-seronegative. CDR3 sequence reads: CASDRTGYNEQFF. Here the CDR3 DNA reads TGTGCCAGTGACCGGACAGGATACAATGAGCAGTTCTTC.